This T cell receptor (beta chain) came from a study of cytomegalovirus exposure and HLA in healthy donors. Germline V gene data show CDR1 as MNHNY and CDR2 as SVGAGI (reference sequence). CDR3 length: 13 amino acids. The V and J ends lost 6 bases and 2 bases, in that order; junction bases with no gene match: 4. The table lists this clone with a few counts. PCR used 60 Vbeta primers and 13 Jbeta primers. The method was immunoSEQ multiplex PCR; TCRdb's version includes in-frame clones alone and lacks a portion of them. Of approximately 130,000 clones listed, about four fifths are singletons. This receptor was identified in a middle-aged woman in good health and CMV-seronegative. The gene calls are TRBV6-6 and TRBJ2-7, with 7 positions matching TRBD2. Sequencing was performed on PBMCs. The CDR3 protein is CASRVGTTYEQYF. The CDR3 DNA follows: TGTGCCAGCAGGGTCGGGACTACCTACGAGCAGTACTTC.